This T cell receptor (beta chain) was obtained from a study of identical twins. General study results and limits: Memory repertoires lacked the insertion deficit that abundant cord blood beta clonotypes showed.

Germline CDR1 and CDR2: MDHEN and SYDVKM. V was clipped by 5 bases and J by 5 bases; unmatched bases: 14. This CDR3 comprises 16 residues. MiXCR, run by TCRdb on the 5' RACE reads, gives a single entry per CDR3 protein. The sample contains fewer than 350,000 distinct CDR3 sequences, roughly 8.6% of which appear only once. With respect to this clonotype: Its target is unknown.

These data were also filed under a second study, of yellow fever vaccine responses in identical twins.

This clonotype was obtained from a woman aged 18-30 years in good health. Sequencing was performed on memory (CD45RO+) T cells sorted from blood. The V call is TRBV28, the J call TRBJ2-7, with 8 nucleotides matching TRBD2. The CDR3 loop is CASSRSAGGLVDEQYF. The CDR3 region has the DNA TGTGCCAGCAGTCGAAGTGCGGGAGGCTTGGTGGACGAGCAGTACTTC.